These T cell receptor beta chains were read from a single sample in a study of long-term antiretroviral therapy in people with HIV. Assay: immunoSEQ multiplex PCR; the TCRdb copy retains only in-frame clones and omits some. Among 9,500 to 12,000 clones, about 81% were seen once, and the ten largest hold around 18%. The sequencing here drew on unsorted PBMCs, taken 1.8 years after starting antiretroviral therapy. These receptors were collected from a man aged 40-50 years with HIV. Each CDR3 is given with its conserved first and last residue. The order of the fields is J gene, clone size, V gene, D gene, CDR3 protein, CDR3 DNA. The D gene is left open where the match is weak. Not all rows give a size; the values are once, few, many and, for expanded clones, a class.

J gene: TRBJ2-7; clone size: NA; V gene: TRBV7-6; D gene: TRBD1; CDR3 protein: CASSLDRAGEQYF; CDR3 DNA: TGTGCCAGCAGCCTGGACAGGGCGGGCGAGCAGTACTTC
J gene: TRBJ2-1; clone size: NA; V gene: TRBV19; D gene: NA; CDR3 protein: CASSIPTGQGVNEQFF; CDR3 DNA: TGTGCCAGTAGTATACCGACGGGACAAGGAGTCAATGAGCAGTTCTTC
J gene: TRBJ2-7; clone size: NA; V gene: TRBV7-8; D gene: TRBD2; CDR3 protein: CASSFQTSGGTSYEQYF; CDR3 DNA: TGTGCCAGCAGCTTTCAGACTAGCGGGGGAACCTCCTACGAGCAGTACTTC
J gene: TRBJ1-3; clone size: few; V gene: TRBV27; D gene: NA; CDR3 protein: CAKGRASGNTIYF; CDR3 DNA: TGTGCCAAGGGGAGGGCCTCTGGAAACACCATATATTTT
J gene: TRBJ1-3; clone size: NA; V gene: TRBV9; D gene: NA; CDR3 protein: CASSANSGTLGNTIYF; CDR3 DNA: TGTGCCAGCAGCGCCAACTCCGGGACACTCGGAAACACCATATATTTT
J gene: TRBJ2-3; clone size: NA; V gene: TRBV7-3; D gene: TRBD2; CDR3 protein: CASSSGGGAGGPDTQYF; CDR3 DNA: TGTGCCAGCAGCTCGGGAGGTGGAGCGGGAGGACCAGATACGCAGTATTTT
J gene: TRBJ1-1; clone size: NA; V gene: TRBV2; D gene: NA; CDR3 protein: CASSVLFESTEAFF; CDR3 DNA: TGTGCCAGCAGTGTCCTCTTCGAGAGCACTGAAGCTTTCTTT
J gene: TRBJ2-1; clone size: NA; V gene: TRBV6-1; D gene: NA; CDR3 protein: CASSDNGLNEQFF; CDR3 DNA: TGTGCCAGCAGTGATAACGGACTGAATGAGCAGTTCTTC
J gene: TRBJ2-1; clone size: NA; V gene: TRBV4-3; D gene: TRBD1; CDR3 protein: CASSQGRTGVYNEQFF; CDR3 DNA: TGCGCCAGCAGCCAAGGGAGGACAGGGGTCTACAATGAGCAGTTCTTC
J gene: TRBJ2-1; clone size: NA; V gene: TRBV28; D gene: NA; CDR3 protein: CASRGHRSIYNEQFF; CDR3 DNA: TGTGCCAGCAGAGGCCACCGTAGTATATACAATGAGCAGTTCTTC
J gene: TRBJ2-1; clone size: NA; V gene: TRBV27; D gene: TRBD2; CDR3 protein: CASSSEAGIYNEQFF; CDR3 DNA: TGTGCCAGCAGTTCGGAAGCGGGAATCTACAATGAGCAGTTCTTC
J gene: TRBJ1-4; clone size: NA; V gene: TRBV15; D gene: NA; CDR3 protein: CATSTLGGSNEKLFF; CDR3 DNA: TGTGCCACCAGCACCTTGGGGGGATCCAACGAAAAACTGTTTTTT
J gene: TRBJ1-1; clone size: NA; V gene: TRBV19; D gene: NA; CDR3 protein: CASSIDPQGRMNTEAFF; CDR3 DNA: TGTGCCAGTAGTATAGATCCCCAGGGGAGGATGAACACTGAAGCTTTCTTT
J gene: TRBJ2-1; clone size: NA; V gene: TRBV27; D gene: NA; CDR3 protein: CASSFDEGSYNEQFF; CDR3 DNA: TGTGCCAGCAGTTTTGATGAGGGCTCCTACAATGAGCAGTTCTTC
J gene: TRBJ1-5; clone size: NA; V gene: TRBV5-1; D gene: NA; CDR3 protein: CASSLGSTNSNQPQHF; CDR3 DNA: TGCGCCAGCAGCTTGGGGTCAACAAATAGCAATCAGCCCCAGCATTTT
J gene: TRBJ2-7; clone size: NA; V gene: TRBV9; D gene: TRBD1; CDR3 protein: CASSVGTGQGTSEQYF; CDR3 DNA: TGTGCCAGCAGCGTAGGGACTGGACAGGGGACAAGCGAGCAGTACTTC
J gene: TRBJ2-1; clone size: once; V gene: TRBV2; D gene: TRBD2; CDR3 protein: CASTSGRSSYNEQFF; CDR3 DNA: TGTGCCAGCACTAGCGGCCGGAGCTCCTACAATGAGCAGTTCTTC